This T cell receptor (beta chain) was sequenced during a study of blood T cell repertoires in COVID-19 (TCRdb year 2020). About the study as a whole: The collaborator samples originated in the United States, Italy and Spain and spanned the acute and convalescent phases of COVID-19. Samples came from the ongoing ImmuneRACE study (first 160 participants) plus 1,254 subjects from 6 global collaborators. The material from the prospective study consisted of cDNA or gDNA derived from T cells, B-cell-depleted T cells, or PBMCs. Deeply sampled blood TCRbeta repertoires from subjects exposed to, actively infected with, or recovered from COVID-19 were included in the dataset. The repertoires were made available in a free public database intended to serve as a resource for research on the immune response to SARS-CoV-2. Where available, HLA class I and class II types were taken from metadata supplied by the sample provider and were not determined by assay-based typing. Nearly every sample came with metadata listing a de-identified subject ID, COVID-19 status, age in years and sex. Overall study results and their limits: The amount of clinical and demographic metadata varied by source and participant and was provided uncurated.

On this clone: Its antigen has not been determined. No per-base quality is available; no much larger clone lies one base away.

The collaborating institutions used their own protocols to collect whole blood in K2EDTA tubes. For TCRbeta analysis, collaborators shipped samples as frozen whole blood, isolated PBMCs, or DNA extracted from either of those sample types. Clipping removes 4 bases from V and 3 bases from J, with 15 as the unmatched junction base count. CDR1 MGHRA and CDR2 YSYEKL were looked up in the germline V gene. The CDR3 covers 19 residues, taking in both the cysteine and the phenylalanine. The sequence is cut down to CDR3 DNA, 57 bases in frame from base 1. TCRbeta CDR3 regions were amplified from genomic DNA using the immunoSEQ Assay, a bias-controlled multiplex PCR. Per the original workflow: Within the assay, amplification of reference gene primers was used to estimate how many nucleated cells each sample contained. Sequence reads were collapsed and filtered to measure the absolute abundance of every unique TCRbeta CDR3 rearrangement. For each sample, productive Simpson clonality was calculated as the square root of Simpson's diversity index over productive rearrangements. The source is immuneACCESS, and TCRdb retained only in-frame sequences with V and J called. Part of the clones is not carried over; for the studies checked, unresolved V genes explain less than half of this, and the remainder is unexplained. V and J calls and clone size follow that table, whereas D and trimming were derived from the DNA. This sample gives approximately 150,000 clones in total; around 82% of them show up just once. Under 2.5% of the sample is taken by the ten largest.

The specimen was peripheral blood. The receptor's source is a woman older than 75 with acute or convalescent COVID-19. The rearranged segments are TRBV4-1 and TRBJ2-2; the central 9 bases match TRBD1. The DNA sequence is as follows: TGCGCCAGCAGCCCACAACAGCCACGGACAGGGGATGACACCGGGGAGCTGTTTTTT. This codes for CASSPQQPRTGDDTGELFF.